Sequencing of this T cell receptor beta chain was carried out in a study of T-cell reconstitution after alpha-beta-depleted transplantation in children. Findings and limits, study-wide: It was reported that alpha-beta T cells came from several hundred expanded graft clones (about two months after transplant). Some patients' high day-60 TCRbeta diversity was traced to surviving recipient T cells and thymic progenitors.

This clonotype showed up many times. Its antigen is currently unknown. Preparation of the TCRbeta library was carried out with unique molecular identifiers. One entry per CDR3 protein, called by TCRdb with MiXCR from the PCR reads. The table lists 700,000 or so distinct CDR3 sequences, less than 15% of them singletons. CDR3 length: 14 amino acids. The ends were cut back, 3 bases at V and 0 bases at J, with 8 bases in the middle. CDR1 is ENHRY, CDR2 SYGVKD, per germline. The source material was PBMCs, sampled before TCRalphabeta/CD19-depleted stem cell transplant. This TCR came from a girl aged 2 to 10 with congenital amegakaryocytic thrombocytopenia, due to receive a stem cell transplant. This rearrangement joins TRBV10-3 to TRBJ1-1, with D hard to call. The CDR3 DNA reads as TGTGCCATCAGTGAATGGAAGCTGAACACTGAAGCTTTCTTT. It specifies CAISEWKLNTEAFF.